Listed here are 29 T cell receptor beta chains from one sample, sequenced in a study of T cells in localized non-small cell lung cancer. Only in-frame clones appear in the TCRdb table, and some are missing; sequencing was by immunoSEQ multiplex PCR. The sample lists 15,000 to 25,000 clones; roughly 90% were seen once. Sample: peripheral blood, taken before any cancer treatment. The receptors originated from a man aged 40-75 years with stage I lung adenocarcinoma.

The rearrangement joins TRBV14 to TRBJ1-3; the D gene is possibly TRBD1 (6 bases). CDR1 is SGHDN, CDR2 FVKESK, per germline. The V gene lost 4 bases and the J gene lost 4 bases, with 11 bases spanning the gap. CDR3 size: 14 residues. Here the CDR3 reads CASSRGGAGNTIYF. CDR3 nucleotide sequence: TGTGCCAGCAGCCGTGGGGGCGCGGGAAACACCATATATTTT.

V is TRBV2 and J is TRBJ1-5, with D unresolved. Germline V lookup: CDR1 SNHLY, CDR2 FYNNEI. The CDR3 covers 13 residues. Trimming cost V 4 bases and J 1 base, with 5 bases left between them. The CDR3 reads CASSVGSNQPQHF. The CDR3 coding sequence is TGTGCCAGCAGTGTAGGAAGCAATCAGCCCCAGCATTTT.

This rearrangement joins TRBV6-1 to TRBJ2-4, with D possibly being TRBD1 or TRBD2 (5 bases each). V was clipped by 3 bases and J by 6 bases, with 15 bases between them. The CDR3 length is 15 residues. The germline CDR1 and CDR2 sequences are MNHNS and SASEGT. The CDR3 DNA reads TGTGCCAGCAGTGAGGATCCCGGTGGGGGAAACATTCAGTACTTC. This translates into CASSEDPGGGNIQYF.

The chain has TRBV30 and TRBJ1-1; D is undetermined. The CDR3 totals 14 residues. Trimming shortened V by 1 base and J by 5 bases, and 14 bases separated the two germline ends. The germline V gene encodes CDR1 GTSNPN and CDR2 SVGIG (reference sequence). CDR3 DNA: TGTGCCTGGAGTGAGGGAGGGCAGCGGACTGAAGCTTTCTTT. This codes for CAWSEGGQRTEAFF.

The V and J genes are TRBV10-3 and TRBJ1-1; TRBD1 might be the D (5 bases). Germline V gives CDR1 ENHRY, CDR2 SYGVKD. Trimming stripped 3 bases from V and 4 bases from J, with 15 bases between. This CDR3 is 15 amino acids long. CDR3 DNA sequence: TGTGCCATCAGTGAACCAGGGATGGGAGGCACTGAAGCTTTCTTT. Residues: CAISEPGMGGTEAFF.

The chain joins TRBV9 to TRBJ2-2, with D tentatively TRBD2 (6 bases). The V gene's germline CDR1 is SGDLS and CDR2 YYNGEE. Trimming left V 4 bases short and J 1 base short, with 11 bases between. The CDR3 is 15 residues long. CDR3 nucleotide sequence: TGTGCCAGCAGCCCGGGCGGGGTGAACACCGGGGAGCTGTTTTTT. The encoded protein is CASSPGGVNTGELFF.

The chain uses TRBV15 and TRBJ2-7; D gene uncertain. CDR1 LNHNV and CDR2 YYDKDF come from the germline V gene (reference sequence). Trimming shortened V by 0 bases and J by 3 bases, and 6 bases separated the two germline ends. The CDR3 extends over 13 amino acids. CDR3 DNA: TGTGCCACCAGCAGAGAGATCAGCTACGAGCAGTACTTC. Residues: CATSREISYEQYF.

This clone was recorded a few times. The rearrangement joins TRBV14 to TRBJ1-2; 7 nucleotides line up with TRBD1. Looked up from germline, CDR1 is SGHDN and CDR2 is FVKESK. After removal of 5 bases from V and 0 bases from J, the junction contained 3 bases not matched to a gene. The CDR3 runs 14 residues. CDR3 bases: TGTGCCAGCAGCTTTGGGACAGCTAACTATGGCTACACCTTC. Translating gives CASSFGTANYGYTF.

The CDR3 here is CASSLMGDRGYTF. In nucleotides, the CDR3 is TGTGCCAGCAGCTTAATGGGGGACAGAGGCTACACCTTC. The V call is TRBV7-9, the J call TRBJ1-2, with TRBD1 matching 7 bases. V was pared by 2 bases and J by 8 bases, with 5 bases of the junction left unmatched. The CDR3 is 13 amino acids. Germline values: CDR1 SEHNR, CDR2 FQNEAQ (reference sequence).

The chain recombines TRBV30 with TRBJ2-1, with TRBD1 as a possible D gene (6 bases). Trimming took off 6 bases at V and 3 bases at J, with 18 bases between the two ends. Germline-derived CDR1 and CDR2 are GTSNPN and SVGIG (reference sequence). This CDR3 is 15 amino acids long. The DNA of the CDR3 is TGTGCCTGCTCACCGGACAGTAAGTTCTACAATGAGCAGTTCTTC. It specifies CACSPDSKFYNEQFF.

The rearrangement joins TRBV19 to TRBJ2-3, with TRBD1 identical over 8 bases. The CDR3 contains 16 residues. In germline, CDR1 is LNHDA, CDR2 SQIVND (reference sequence). J was trimmed by 2 bases and V by 3 bases; bases with no gene match: 7. In DNA, the CDR3 is TGTGCCAGTAGTATCCCCACAGGGGGGTCCACAGATACGCAGTATTTT. The encoded protein is CASSIPTGGSTDTQYF.

This chain uses TRBV19 with TRBJ2-3, with TRBD2 as a possible D gene (6 bases). Trimming left V 3 bases short and J 6 bases short, with 13 bases between. CDR1 LNHDA and CDR2 SQIVND come from the germline V gene (reference sequence). There are 14 residues in the CDR3. DNA of the CDR3: TGTGCCAGTAGTATCGGGGGAAGGTCCGATACGCAGTATTTT. Its protein product is CASSIGGRSDTQYF.

The rearrangement joins TRBV2 to TRBJ2-1; weak D call: TRBD2 (7 bases). CDR1 and CDR2 (germline): SNHLY, FYNNEI. V lost 5 bases and J lost 7, with 18 bases in between. The CDR3 has 15 amino acids. The CDR3 nucleotides are TGTGCCAGCAGTCTCGGACTAGGGGGGAATAATGAGCAGTTCTTC. Its protein is CASSLGLGGNNEQFF.

The rearrangement uses TRBV5-1 and TRBJ1-2; 8 bases align to TRBD1. This CDR3 has 15 residues. In germline, CDR1 is SGHRS, CDR2 YFSETQ. V lost 0 bases, J lost 6 bases, and 7 bases stayed unmatched. CDR3 residues: CASSLALTGGHGYTF. The CDR3 region has the DNA TGCGCCAGCAGCTTGGCCCTAACAGGGGGGCATGGCTACACCTTC.

The rearrangement joins TRBV30 to TRBJ1-4, with D possibly matching TRBD1 (6 bases). Germline lookup yields CDR1 GTSNPN and CDR2 SVGIG (reference sequence). CDR3 size: 19 residues. The V and J ends lost 3 bases and 0 bases respectively, with 23 bases between them. DNA of the CDR3: TGTGCCTGGAGCCGGACAGCGTTGACCTCGAGTTCAACTAATGAAAAACTGTTTTTT. Translating gives CAWSRTALTSSSTNEKLFF.

The V and J genes are TRBV27 and TRBJ1-4; 7 positions agree with TRBD1. The CDR3 is made up of 14 amino acids. With V trimmed by 5 bases and J by 8 bases, 8 bases remained unmatched. The germline CDR1 and CDR2 sequences are MNHEY and SMNVEV (reference sequence). The CDR3: CASSTRQGPEKLFF. CDR3 bases: TGTGCCAGCAGTACCCGACAGGGACCGGAAAAACTGTTTTTT.

The table lists this clone with a few counts. V usage is TRBV2 and J usage is TRBJ1-2, with unresolved D. Germline values: CDR1 SNHLY, CDR2 FYNNEI. The CDR3 runs 12 residues. The V end lost 4 bases, the J end lost 8 bases, and 11 bases lay between the germline ends. The CDR3 nucleotides are TGTGCCAGCAGTGCTGCTCTAGACGGCTACACCTTC. Its protein product is CASSAALDGYTF.

This rearrangement joins TRBV4-2 to TRBJ2-3; no clear D gene. Germline values: CDR1 LGHNA, CDR2 YNFKEQ. V gave up 3 bases and J gave up 4 bases, with 11 bases separating them. The CDR3 loop spans 14 amino acids. The CDR3 here is CASSQDPDADTQYF. As DNA, the CDR3 is TGTGCCAGCAGCCAGGACCCCGACGCAGATACGCAGTATTTT.

The rearrangement links TRBV7-8 to TRBJ1-6, with D possibly matching TRBD1 (6 bases). V lost 6 bases and J lost 1, with 10 bases in between. The CDR3 totals 15 residues. Germline V gives CDR1 SGHVS, CDR2 FQNEAQ. The CDR3 sequence: CASRGGESYNSPLHF. The CDR3 nucleotides are TGTGCCAGCAGAGGGGGTGAGTCCTATAATTCACCCCTCCACTTT.

This CDR3 is CASSLARQGKGETQYF. DNA for the CDR3: TGCGCCAGCAGCTTGGCCCGACAGGGCAAAGGAGAGACCCAGTACTTC. V and J are TRBV5-1 and TRBJ2-5; TRBD1 agrees at 7 bases. This CDR3 is 16 amino acids long. V gave up 0 bases and J gave up 4 bases; unmatched junction bases: 9. From germline, CDR1 is SGHRS and CDR2 YFSETQ.

CDR3 amino acids: CASSLNSGSYEQYF. CDR3 DNA: TGTGCCAGCAGCTTAAATAGCGGGAGCTACGAGCAGTACTTC. The chain uses TRBV7-9 and TRBJ2-7; the match to TRBD2 covers 9 bases. Germline V gene lookup returns CDR1 SEHNR and CDR2 FQNEAQ (reference sequence). The CDR3 totals 14 residues. Trimming took 2 bases from V and 3 from J; bases not matched to a gene: 2.

This clone was observed a handful of times. V gene TRBV10-3 combines with J gene TRBJ1-1; weak D call: TRBD1 (6 bases). CDR1 is ENHRY and CDR2 is SYGVKD in the germline V gene. With 11 bases removed from V and 7 bases from J, the gap between germline ends came to 14 bases. This CDR3 contains 11 residues. Here the CDR3 reads CASGRQDEAFF. In DNA, the CDR3 is TGTGCCTCAGGGCGACAGGATGAAGCTTTCTTT.

This rearrangement joins TRBV6-1 to TRBJ1-5; TRBD1 matches 7 bases. V lost 5 bases to trimming and J lost 0 bases; unmatched junction nucleotides: 1. The CDR3 covers 14 residues. From germline, CDR1 is MNHNS and CDR2 SASEGT. The CDR3 protein is CASSRGLSNQPQHF. The DNA for the CDR3 is TGTGCCAGCAGTAGGGGGCTTAGCAATCAGCCCCAGCATTTT.

The V and J genes are TRBV2 and TRBJ2-7; D unclear. V shed 6 bases and J shed 2 bases, with 8 bases lying between them. Germline CDR1 SNHLY, CDR2 FYNNEI. This CDR3 has 12 residues. The CDR3 loop is CASSQDAYEQYF. CDR3 nucleotides: TGTGCCAGCAGCCAAGACGCCTACGAGCAGTACTTC.

The CDR3 loop is CASSSTGGDYGYTF. The CDR3, as DNA: TGCGCCAGCAGCAGTACAGGGGGCGACTATGGCTACACCTTC. The genes are TRBV5-1 and TRBJ1-2; 9 nucleotides line up with TRBD1. Trimming cost V 4 bases and J 3 bases; bases outside gene matches: 4. The CDR3 is made up of 14 amino acids. Per the germline V gene, CDR1 is SGHRS and CDR2 is YFSETQ.

This clone was observed once. This chain uses TRBV2 with TRBJ1-5, with D uncertain. The CDR3 runs to 13 residues. Germline V lookup: CDR1 SNHLY, CDR2 FYNNEI. Trimming removed 7 bases at V and 6 bases at J, with 13 bases between. CDR3 loop: CASTTGSGQPQHF. As DNA, the CDR3 is TGTGCCAGCACTACGGGCTCGGGTCAGCCCCAGCATTTT.

V gene TRBV6-5 combines with J gene TRBJ2-7; perhaps TRBD2 as D (6 bases). CDR3 length: 13 residues. Looked up from germline, CDR1 is MNHEY and CDR2 is SVGAGI. Trimming shortened V by 9 bases and J by 1 base, and 13 bases separated the two germline ends. The CDR3 loop is CASGGTSSYEQYF. CDR3 DNA sequence: TGTGCCAGTGGCGGGACTTCGTCCTACGAGCAGTACTTC.

The V gene is TRBV2, the J gene TRBJ2-1; D may match TRBD1 or TRBD2 (5 bases each). Germline V CDR1 and CDR2: SNHLY, FYNNEI. Trimming removed 3 bases from V and 12 bases from J, with 12 bases in between. The CDR3 spans 12 residues. The CDR3, as DNA: TGTGCCAGCAGTGATGAGGGACGGGGGCAGTTCTTC. It yields the protein CASSDEGRGQFF.

The rearrangement joins TRBV11-2 to TRBJ1-3; D not certain. Germline V gene lookup returns CDR1 SGHAT and CDR2 FQNNGV. This CDR3 contains 15 residues. V shed 2 bases and J shed 4 bases, with 12 bases lying between them. CDR3 DNA: TGTGCCAGCAGCTTACCGACCGCAATCGGAAACACCATATATTTT. Encoded protein: CASSLPTAIGNTIYF.